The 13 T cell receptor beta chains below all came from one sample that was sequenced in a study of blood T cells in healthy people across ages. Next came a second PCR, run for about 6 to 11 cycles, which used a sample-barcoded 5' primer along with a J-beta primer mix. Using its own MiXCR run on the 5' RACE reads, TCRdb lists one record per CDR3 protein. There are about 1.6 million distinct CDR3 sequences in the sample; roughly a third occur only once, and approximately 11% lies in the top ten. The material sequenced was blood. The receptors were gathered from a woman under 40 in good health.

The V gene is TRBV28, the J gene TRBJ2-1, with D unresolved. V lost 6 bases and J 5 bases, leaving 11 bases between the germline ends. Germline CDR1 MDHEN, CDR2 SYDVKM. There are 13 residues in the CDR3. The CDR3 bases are TGTGCCAGCAGCCCCACTCCTGACAATGAGCAGTTCTTC. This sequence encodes CASSPTPDNEQFF.

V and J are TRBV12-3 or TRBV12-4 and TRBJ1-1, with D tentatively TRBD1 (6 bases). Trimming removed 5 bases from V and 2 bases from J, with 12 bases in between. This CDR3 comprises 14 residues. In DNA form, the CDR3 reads TGTGCCAGCAGTAACAGGGTGGGTAACACTGAAGCTTTCTTT. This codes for CASSNRVGNTEAFF.

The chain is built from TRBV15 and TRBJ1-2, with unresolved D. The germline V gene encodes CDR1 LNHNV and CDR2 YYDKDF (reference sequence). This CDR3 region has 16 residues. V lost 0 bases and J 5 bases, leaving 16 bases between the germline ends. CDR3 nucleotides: TGTGCCACCAGCAGAGATCAGGCGGAAGGGAGGTATGGCTACACCTTC. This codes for CATSRDQAEGRYGYTF. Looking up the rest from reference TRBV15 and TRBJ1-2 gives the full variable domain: DAMVIQNPRYQVTQFGKPVTLSCSQTLNHNVMYWYQQKSSQAPKLLFHYYDKDFNNEADTPDNFQSRRPNTSFCFLDIRSPGLGDTAMYLCATSRDQAEGRYGYTFGSGTRLTVV.

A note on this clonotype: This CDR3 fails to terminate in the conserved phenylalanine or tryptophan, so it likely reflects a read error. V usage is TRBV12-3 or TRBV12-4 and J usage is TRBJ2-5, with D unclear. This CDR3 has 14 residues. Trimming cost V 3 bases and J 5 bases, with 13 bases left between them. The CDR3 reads CASSLSSGAETQYL. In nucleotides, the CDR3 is TGTGCCAGCAGTTTGTCGTCCGGCGCGGAGACCCAGTACTTA.

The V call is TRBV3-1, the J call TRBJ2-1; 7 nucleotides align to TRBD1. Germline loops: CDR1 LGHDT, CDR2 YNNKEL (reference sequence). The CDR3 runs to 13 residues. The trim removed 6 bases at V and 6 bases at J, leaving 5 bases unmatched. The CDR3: CASRDRVSNEQFF. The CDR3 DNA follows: TGTGCCAGCAGAGACAGGGTGAGCAATGAGCAGTTCTTC.

The CDR3 nucleotides are TGCAGTGCTGGCGGTCGGAGGACTTTTGATGAGCAGTTCTTC. Protein: CSAGGRRTFDEQFF. The gene calls are TRBV20-1 and TRBJ2-1; TRBD2 is a possible D gene (5 bases). Germline assignment: CDR1 DFQATT and CDR2 SNEGSKA (reference sequence). The V gene lost 5 bases and the J gene lost 8 bases, with 19 bases spanning the gap. This CDR3 comprises 14 residues.

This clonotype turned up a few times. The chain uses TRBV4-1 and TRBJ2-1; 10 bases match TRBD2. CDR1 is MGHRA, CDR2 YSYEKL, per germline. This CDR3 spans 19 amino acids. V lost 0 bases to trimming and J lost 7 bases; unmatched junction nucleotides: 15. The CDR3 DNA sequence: TGCGCCAGCAGCCAAGAGGGGCTAGCGGGAGCCCCTAATCCGAATGAGCAGTTCTTC. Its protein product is CASSQEGLAGAPNPNEQFF.

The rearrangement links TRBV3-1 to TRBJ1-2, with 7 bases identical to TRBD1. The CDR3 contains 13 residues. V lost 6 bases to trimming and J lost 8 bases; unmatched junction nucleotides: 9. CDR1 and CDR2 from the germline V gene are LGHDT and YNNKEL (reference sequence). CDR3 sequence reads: CASSTGVRVGYTF. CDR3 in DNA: TGTGCCAGCAGTACAGGGGTTCGGGTCGGCTACACCTTC.

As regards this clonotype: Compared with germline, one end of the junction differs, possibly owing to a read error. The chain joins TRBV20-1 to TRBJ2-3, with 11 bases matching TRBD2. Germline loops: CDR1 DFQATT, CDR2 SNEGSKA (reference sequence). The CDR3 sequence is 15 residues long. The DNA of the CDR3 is TGCAGTGCTACCTCTACTAGCGGGAGCACAGGTACGCAGTATTTT. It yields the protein CSATSTSGSTGTQYF.

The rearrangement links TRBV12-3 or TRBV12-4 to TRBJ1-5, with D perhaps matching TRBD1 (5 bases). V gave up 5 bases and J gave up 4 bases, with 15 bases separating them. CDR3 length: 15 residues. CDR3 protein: CASSPRQGRNQPQHF. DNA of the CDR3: TGTGCCAGCAGTCCCAGGCAGGGAAGGAATCAGCCCCAGCATTTT.

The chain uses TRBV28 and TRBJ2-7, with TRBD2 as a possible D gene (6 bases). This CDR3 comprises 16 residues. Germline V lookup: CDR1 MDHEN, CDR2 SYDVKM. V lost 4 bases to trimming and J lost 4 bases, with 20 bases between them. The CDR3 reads CASSSPPSESGYEQYF. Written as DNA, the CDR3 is TGTGCCAGCAGTTCTCCTCCTAGCGAGAGTGGGTACGAGCAGTACTTC.

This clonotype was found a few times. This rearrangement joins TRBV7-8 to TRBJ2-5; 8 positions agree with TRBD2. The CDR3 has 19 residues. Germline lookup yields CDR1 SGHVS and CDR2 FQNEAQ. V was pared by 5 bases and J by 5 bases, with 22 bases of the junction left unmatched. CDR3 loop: CASSRPAWVAGIGRETQYF. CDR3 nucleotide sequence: TGTGCCAGCAGCCGCCCCGCCTGGGTAGCGGGGATTGGTAGGGAGACCCAGTACTTC.

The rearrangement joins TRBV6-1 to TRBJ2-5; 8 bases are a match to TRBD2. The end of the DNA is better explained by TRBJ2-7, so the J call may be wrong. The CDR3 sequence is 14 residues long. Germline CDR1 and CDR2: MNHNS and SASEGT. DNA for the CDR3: TGTGCCAGCAGTGAACAGCGGGAGAGTTCCGAGCAGTACTTC. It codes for CASSEQRESSEQYF.